This T cell receptor beta chain is from a study of blood T cell repertoires in COVID-19. Study-level information: Samples taken during acute and convalescent COVID-19 were collected in the United States, Italy and Spain.

Germline V gene sequence: CDR1 SGDLS, CDR2 YYNGEE. CDR3 length: 15 amino acids. The junction had 8 bases not matched to a gene; V was cut back by 4 bases and J by 7 bases. Authors' methods: Scientists estimated how many nucleated cells there were by amplifying reference gene primers. Assay: immunoSEQ multiplex PCR; the TCRdb copy retains only in-frame clones and omits some. The V and J calls and clone size are taken from that table; D and trimming were inferred from the DNA. The sample contains 300,000 to 500,000 clones, roughly 90% of which appear only once. V gene TRBV9 combines with J gene TRBJ2-1; 10 bases fit TRBD2. The sample taken for sequencing was PBMCs or T cells enriched from blood (not recorded which). This TCR came from a young woman with acute COVID-19. The CDR3 DNA follows: TGTGCCAGCAGCACCCAGCGGGGGGGCCGGAATGAGCAGTTCTTC. Its translation is CASSTQRGGRNEQFF.